Included here is one TCR beta chain sequence, with context. The target antigen is unknown. These data come from a study of T cell responses to AZD1222 COVID-19 vaccine. TCRdb keeps only in-frame clones here, not all; method: immunoSEQ multiplex PCR. The data show about 180,000 clones, less than 90% seen once. With 4 bases clipped from V and 8 bases from J, the junction kept 3 bases outside the gene matches. The germline V gene encodes CDR1 SGHRS and CDR2 YFSETQ. CDR3 size: 14 residues. Study results and limitations: The study identified only five to seven AZD1222 recipients as seropositive at baseline. Along spike, vaccine-associated CD4 TCRs were found throughout, with dominance at 160-218 and 743-854. Breadth and depth of Spike-specific TCRs rose after two AZD1222 doses.

The chain links TRBV5-1 to TRBJ2-1, with 13 bases lining up with TRBD2. The sequence derives from an adult in good health. Sequenced here: peripheral blood, sampled on day 0 of AZD1222 vaccination. CDR3 nucleotide sequence: TGCGCCAGCAGCAAAGGACTAGCGGGAGATGAGCAGTTCTTC. This sequence encodes CASSKGLAGDEQFF.